The TCR beta chain under discussion was sequenced for a study of shared clonotypes between healthy human individuals. Study-level information: Three CD4 naive, three CD4 memory, two CD8 naive and one CD8 memory plate were used per donor. The study's findings and limits: Depth of sequencing was expected to influence donor clonotype sharing. Non-shared clonotypes had lower generation probabilities than clonotypes shared by all four sorted-subset donors.

On this clone: Its antigen remains unidentified.

This CDR3 is built from 14 residues. Trimming pared 2 bases from V and 3 bases from J, leaving 11 bases between. The germline gives CDR1 MNHNY, CDR2 SVGAGI (reference sequence). The assay was immunoSEQ multiplex PCR, and TCRdb's table has in-frame clones only and misses some. The sample lists 1.6 million or so clones, around 97% seen once, with roughly 1.2% in the top ten. This chain joins TRBV6-6 and TRBJ2-7; D is undetermined. This TCR was sampled from a man aged 25 to 40 in good health. Sequenced sample: naive CD4+ T cells sorted from blood. Specified subset: CD45RA+ positively selected. Written as DNA, the CDR3 is TGTGCCAGCAGTTACCCACAAGGATTCTACGAGCAGTACTTC. Its translation is CASSYPQGFYEQYF.